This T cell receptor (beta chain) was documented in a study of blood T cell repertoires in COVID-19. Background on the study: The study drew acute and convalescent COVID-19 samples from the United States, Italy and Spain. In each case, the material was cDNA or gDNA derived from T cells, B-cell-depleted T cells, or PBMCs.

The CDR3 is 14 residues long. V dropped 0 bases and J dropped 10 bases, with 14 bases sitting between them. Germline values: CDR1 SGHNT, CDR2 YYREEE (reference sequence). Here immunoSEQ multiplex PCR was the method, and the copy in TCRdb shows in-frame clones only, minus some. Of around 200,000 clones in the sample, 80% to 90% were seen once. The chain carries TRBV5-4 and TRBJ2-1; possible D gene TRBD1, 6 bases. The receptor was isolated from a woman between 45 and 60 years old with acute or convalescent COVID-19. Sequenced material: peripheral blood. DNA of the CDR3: TGTGCCAGCAGCTTGGCCAACAGGGAATACGAGCAGTTCTTC. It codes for CASSLANREYEQFF.